The clone carrying this T cell receptor (beta chain) showed up just once. This specimen comes from a study of CD8 T cells in Susac syndrome. TEMRA cells were FACS-enriched, with CD8+ and CD4+ T cells isolated negatively. RNA was extracted with the RNeasy kit, and a quantity of about 0.45 to 1 ug was reverse transcribed using random hexamers. In TCRdb, the immunoSEQ multiplex PCR reads were re-called with MiXCR into one record per CDR3 protein. The sample has roughly 200,000 distinct CDR3 sequences, about 95% seen once. Trimming pared 7 bases from V and 9 bases from J, leaving 28 bases between. In germline, CDR1 is DFQATT, CDR2 SNEGSKA (reference sequence). CDR3 size: 16 residues.

The clonotype comes from a human donor with multiple sclerosis. The chain joins TRBV20-1 to TRBJ1-5; D possibly corresponds to TRBD1 (5 bases). The sequenced sample was CD8+ T cells from PBMCs. CDR3 in DNA: TGCAGTGACCCACGGGACGGAAGACTCTTTTCGGGGCCCCAGCATTTT. Translation: CSDPRDGRLFSGPQHF.